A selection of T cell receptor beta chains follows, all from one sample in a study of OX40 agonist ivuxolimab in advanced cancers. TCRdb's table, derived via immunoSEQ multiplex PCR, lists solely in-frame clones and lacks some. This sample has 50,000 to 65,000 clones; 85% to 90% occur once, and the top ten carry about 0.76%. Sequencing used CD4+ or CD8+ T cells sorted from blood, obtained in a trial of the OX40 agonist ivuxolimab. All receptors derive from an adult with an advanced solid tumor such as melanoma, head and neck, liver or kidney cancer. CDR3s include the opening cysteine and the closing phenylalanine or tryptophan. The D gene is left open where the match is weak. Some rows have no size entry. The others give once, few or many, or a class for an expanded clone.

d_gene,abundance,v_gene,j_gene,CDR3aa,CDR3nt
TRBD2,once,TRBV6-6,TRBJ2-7,CASVLGGGEQYF,TGTGCCAGCGTCCTGGGGGGGGGCGAGCAGTACTTC
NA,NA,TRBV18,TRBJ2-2,CASSPGPMNTGELFF,TGTGCCAGCTCACCGGGACCGATGAACACCGGGGAGCTGTTTTTT
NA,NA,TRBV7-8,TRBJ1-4,CASSLESGQTTNEKLFF,TGTGCCAGCAGCTTAGAAAGCGGACAGACAACTAATGAAAAACTGTTTTTT
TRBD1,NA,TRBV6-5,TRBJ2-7,CASSSGQPFSYEQYF,TGTGCCAGCAGTTCGGGACAGCCATTCTCCTACGAGCAGTACTTC
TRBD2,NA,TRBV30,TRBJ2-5,CAWRLGLAGGGETQYF,TGTGCCTGGAGGTTGGGCTTAGCGGGAGGGGGAGAGACCCAGTACTTC
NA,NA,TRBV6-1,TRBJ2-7,CASSGARTFLTYEQYF,TGTGCCAGCAGTGGGGCTCGGACTTTTTTAACCTACGAGCAGTACTTC
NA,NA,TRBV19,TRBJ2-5,CASTTNGETQYF,TGTGCCAGTACCACTAATGGGGAGACCCAGTACTTC
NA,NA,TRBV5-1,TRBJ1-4,CASSLAGGTNEKLFF,TGCGCCAGCAGCTTGGCTGGGGGTACTAATGAAAAACTGTTTTTT
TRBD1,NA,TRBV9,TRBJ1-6,CASSIRQGDNSPLHF,TGTGCCAGCAGCATCCGACAGGGCGATAATTCACCCCTCCACTTT
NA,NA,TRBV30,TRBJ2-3,CAWSVRGPDTQYF,TGTGCCTGGAGTGTTAGGGGACCAGATACGCAGTATTTT
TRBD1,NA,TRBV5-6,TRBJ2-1,CASSLVGTGGDEQFF,TGTGCCAGCAGCTTGGTAGGGACAGGGGGTGATGAGCAGTTCTTC
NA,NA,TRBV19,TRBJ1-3,CASSIGTWRGSGNTIYF,TGTGCCAGTAGTATAGGAACCTGGCGGGGCTCTGGAAACACCATATATTTT